The subject of this entry is one T cell receptor (beta chain). Its antigen is undetermined. Trimming removed 4 bases from V and 8 bases from J, with 14 bases in between. This CDR3 has 13 residues. Germline V gene data show CDR1 as MGHRA and CDR2 as YSYEKL. This sample is part of a study of vaccination effects on CD4 cells after COVID-19. Measured with immunoSEQ multiplex PCR; TCRdb has only the in-frame clones, and not every one. The sample consists of 62,000 or so clones, around 80% of them appearing once. Sequencing followed a ViraFEST assay step that expanded antigen-specific CD4+ T cells with viral peptide pools. Once cultured for 10 days, the cells underwent separation to obtain CD4+ T cells. According to the study, vaccine recipients showed no prior SARS-CoV-2 infection and negative nucleocapsid antibodies. Some 2.2 million PBMC per well were cultured with around 10 IU/ml IL-2 and about 9.8 ug/ml peptides. A half-volume exchange with IL-2 medium occurred on days 3 and 7.

Study-wide points: After vaccination of healthy people, only 1 of 255 vaccine-induced clones cross-reacted with common cold coronaviruses. Late in the post-vaccination period, infection-induced and vaccine-induced clones underwent marked clonal contraction.

This TCR derives from a human donor who received a COVID-19 vaccine. This material consisted of CD4+ T cells from PBMCs cultured with SARS-CoV-2 spike peptides, taken before COVID-19 vaccination. The chain recombines TRBV4-1 with TRBJ1-2, with a tentative D call TRBD1 (6 bases). In nucleotides, the CDR3 is TGCGCCAGCAGCCTACGGGACACCAGGGGCTACACCTTC. Protein product: CASSLRDTRGYTF.